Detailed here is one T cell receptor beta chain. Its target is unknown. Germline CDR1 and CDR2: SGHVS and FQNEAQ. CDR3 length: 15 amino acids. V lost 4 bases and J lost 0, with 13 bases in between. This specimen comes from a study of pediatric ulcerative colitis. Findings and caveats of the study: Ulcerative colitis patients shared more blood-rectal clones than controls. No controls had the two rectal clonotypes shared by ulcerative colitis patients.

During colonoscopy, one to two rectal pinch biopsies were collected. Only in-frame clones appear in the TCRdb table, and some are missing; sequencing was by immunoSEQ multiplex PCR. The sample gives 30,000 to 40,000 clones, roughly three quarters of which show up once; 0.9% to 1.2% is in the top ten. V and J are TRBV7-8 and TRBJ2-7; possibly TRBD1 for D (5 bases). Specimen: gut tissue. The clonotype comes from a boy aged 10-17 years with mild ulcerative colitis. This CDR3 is CASSSDGQSSYEQYF. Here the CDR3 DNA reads TGTGCCAGCAGCTCCGATGGACAAAGCTCCTACGAGCAGTACTTC.